This T cell receptor beta chain was recorded in a study of blood T cell repertoires in COVID-19. Assay: immunoSEQ multiplex PCR; the TCRdb copy retains only in-frame clones and omits some. The data hold 70,000 to 95,000 clones, with roughly 80% observed a single time. This CDR3 comprises 14 residues. The junction had 4 bases not matched to a gene; V was cut back by 6 bases and J by 2 bases. In germline, CDR1 is SGHRS, CDR2 YFSETQ. Material for sequencing was peripheral blood. The source of this sequence is a woman between 40 and 50 years old with active or convalescent COVID-19. V is TRBV5-1 and J is TRBJ1-4; TRBD1 agrees at 7 bases. CDR3 DNA sequence: TGCGCCAGCAAACAGGGGTCCACTAATGAAAAACTGTTTTTT. Protein: CASKQGSTNEKLFF.